This entry features one TCR beta chain sequence. The record originates from a study of cytomegalovirus exposure and HLA in healthy donors. Use of 60 Vbeta and 13 Jbeta primers characterized the PCR. The repertoire was sequenced with immunoSEQ multiplex PCR; TCRdb's copy has only in-frame clones and lacks some. The sample includes under 200,000 clones, more than 65% of them seen just once. Looked up from germline, CDR1 is MGHDK and CDR2 is SYGVNS. V was cut by 1 base and J by 4 bases, with 8 bases left in between. The CDR3 extends over 14 amino acids. The chain carries TRBV25-1 and TRBJ2-1; no clear D. Sequencing input: PBMCs. The clonotype originates from a woman aged 40 to 50 in good health and CMV-seropositive. The CDR3 loop reads CASSELLTYNEQFF. The CDR3 region has the DNA TGTGCCAGCAGTGAATTACTTACGTACAATGAGCAGTTCTTC. The whole variable domain, filled in from reference TRBV25-1 and TRBJ2-1, reads EADIYQTPRYLVIGTGKKITLECSQTMGHDKMYWYQQDPGMELHLIHYSYGVNSTEKGDLSSESTVSRIRTEHFPLTLESARPSHTSQYLCASSELLTYNEQFFGPGTRLTVL.